The clone carrying this T cell receptor (beta chain) was detected many times. The cDNA was produced through 5'RACE with 10-nucleotide random UMIs. Over 170 million TCR-beta sequences from 15-18 subjects came out of each sequencing run. From the 5' RACE reads, TCRdb called clonotypes with MiXCR, one entry per CDR3 protein. The sample carries 25,000 to 30,000 distinct CDR3 sequences, about 3% recorded once. This sample is part of a study of neurological immune-mediated disorders. The CDR3 loop spans 15 amino acids. Germline loops: CDR1 SGHVS, CDR2 FNYEAQ. Trimming removed 0 bases from V and 4 bases from J; junction bases left unmatched: 1.

The specimen sequenced was PBMCs. The sequence came from a woman in her 30s with multiple sclerosis. The rearrangement links TRBV7-6 to TRBJ2-7, with 12 bases matching TRBD2. The CDR3 DNA sequence: TGTGCCAGCAGCTTAGCGACTAGCGGGAGTTACGAGCAGTACTTC. Residues: CASSLATSGSYEQYF.